This entry is about one T cell receptor beta chain. Its antigen is unknown. Base-call qualities are not available, and no considerably larger clone is one nucleotide away. The library relied on the immunoSEQ multiplex PCR assay. As for the original processing: To diagnose cytomegalovirus status from the catalog of TCR beta chain sequences, a statistical classification framework was built. TCRdb holds this immuneACCESS table with in-frame rearrangements only. Some clones are missing; in checked studies, unresolved V genes explain under half, and the rest has no known cause. V and J calls and clone size are copied from that table; D and trimming were computed from the DNA. The sample contains fewer than 120,000 clones, 70% to 90% of them found a single time. The biggest ten clones account for over 1.1% of the sample. Including cysteine and phenylalanine, the CDR3 has 12 amino acids. The entry retains the CDR3 DNA only, 36 bases that are in frame from base 1. Trimming costs V 4 bases and J 0 bases, and their ends lie 4 bases apart. CDR1 SGHDT and CDR2 YYEEEE were looked up in the germline V gene.

These data are taken from a study of cytomegalovirus exposure and HLA in healthy donors (dated by TCRdb to the late 2010s). Study-level background: According to a later analysis, the roughly 120 validation repertoires were produced on the same platform as the approximately 610 repertoires of the first cohort. The study aimed to test whether signatures of past pathogen exposure could be identified by cataloging public T cell receptors. A separate validation cohort of roughly 110 different subjects was used in addition to the roughly 670-subject first cohort. High-throughput TCR immunosequencing, statistical association of individual TCRs with disease status, and machine learning were combined to predict cytomegalovirus infection status.

The donors were included in the validation cohort of approximately 130 subjects, a group kept apart from the roughly 700-subject first cohort. Results and caveats for the whole study, not just this receptor: A later analysis found that TCRs clustered in the first cohort also tended to co-occur in the 95 to 150 validation repertoires, with approximately 95% of cluster scores above 0. In vitro tests confirmed that three of the cytomegalovirus-associated TCR beta chains recognize cytomegalovirus antigens. In the study, approximately 150 TCR beta chains were listed as associated with cytomegalovirus. While some public TCRs were present in many individuals, most TCR sequences turned up only very rarely across donors. All 120 repertoires were used to score co-occurrence in the validation cohort in a later analysis, because that analysis had no HLA typing for the cohort. The authors suggested that the approach could potentially be extended to other disease states and immunological phenotypes. The classifier was reported to diagnose cytomegalovirus status with high specificity and sensitivity in both the original and validation cohorts.

The material sequenced was PBMCs. The receptor chain draws on TRBV5-6 and TRBJ1-1, with no confident D gene call. The receptor comes from a woman in her thirties in good health and CMV-seropositive. In nucleotide form, the sequence is TGTGCCAGCAGCGACATGAACACTGAAGCTTTCTTT. This gives the protein CASSDMNTEAFF.